These 14 T cell receptor beta chains were all obtained from the same sample, sequenced in a study of CD8 T cells in ankylosing spondylitis. Overall study findings and caveats: Seemingly characteristic of ankylosing spondylitis blood was a TCR beta motif consisting of about 8 highly homologous variants.

TCRdb used MiXCR to reprocess the 5' RACE reads, holding one entry per CDR3 protein. The sample holds 100,000 to 150,000 distinct CDR3 sequences; about 15% are singletons and the top ten take 25% to 40%. These receptors' antigens are unknown. The sequenced sample consisted of blood, either unsorted or a sorted T cell fraction (not recorded which). Receptor source: a male donor with ankylosing spondylitis.

This clonotype was detected a few times. The chain employs TRBV29-1 and TRBJ2-7, with D perhaps matching TRBD1 (5 bases). The CDR3 totals 12 residues. CDR1 and CDR2 (germline): SQVTM, ANQGSEA. The V and J ends lost 5 bases and 2 bases respectively, with 10 bases between them. The CDR3 sequence: CSVTDRAYEQYF. Written as DNA, the CDR3 is TGCAGCGTTACCGACAGAGCCTACGAGCAGTACTTC.

CDR3 nucleotides: TGCAGTCTAGAAGGGACCTTGGGCAGGGGCTACGAGCAGTACTTC. This encodes CSLEGTLGRGYEQYF. The J gene is TRBJ2-7, the V gene TRBV20-1, with D perhaps TRBD1 (6 bases). Per germline, CDR1 DFQATT and CDR2 SNEGSKA (reference sequence). V was cut by 8 bases and J by 3 bases, with 23 bases left in between. This CDR3 has 15 residues.

This rearrangement joins TRBV19 to TRBJ2-7, with a tentative D call TRBD2 (5 bases). The length of the CDR3 is 13 residues. Germline CDR1 is LNHDA and CDR2 is SQIVND (reference sequence). Trimming left V 3 bases short and J 5 bases short, with 11 bases between. CDR3 amino acids: CASSMVGRDEQYF. The CDR3 nucleotides are TGTGCCAGTAGTATGGTTGGGCGGGACGAGCAGTACTTC. The full variable domain, in which reference TRBV19 and TRBJ2-7 provide the parts outside the CDR3, is DGGITQSPKYLFRKEGQNVTLSCEQNLNHDAMYWYRQDPGQGLRLIYYSQIVNDFQKGDIAEGYSVSREKKESFPLTVTSAQKNPTAFYLCASSMVGRDEQYFGPGTRLTVT.

Turning to this clonotype: This could be a read error, since a much larger clone is one nucleotide away. CDR3 residues: CASSLTRLPAYEQYF. The CDR3 DNA reads TGTGCCAGCAGTCTAACCCGACTTCCGGCCTACGAGCAGTACTTC. The chain joins TRBV28 to TRBJ2-7; D is unclear. The CDR3 is made up of 15 amino acids. Germline V gives CDR1 MDHEN, CDR2 SYDVKM. Trimming removed 5 bases at V and 2 bases at J, with 16 bases between.

This clonotype was seen more than once but under ten times. V usage is TRBV5-1 and J usage is TRBJ2-7; D gene uncertain. CDR1 and CDR2 from the germline V gene are SGHRS and YFSETQ. V was trimmed by 0 bases and J by 0 bases, leaving 10 bases between them. CDR3 length: 15 residues. CDR3: CASSLAHPSSYEQYF. The CDR3 DNA reads as TGCGCCAGCAGCTTGGCCCATCCCAGCTCCTACGAGCAGTACTTC.

The gene calls are TRBV27 and TRBJ2-3; 7 positions agree with TRBD2. The CDR3 spans 16 residues. J gave up 3 bases and V 4 bases, and 10 bases lay outside the gene matches. The germline V gene has CDR1 MNHEY and CDR2 SMNVEV (reference sequence). The CDR3 loop reads CASSSPGLPATDTQYF. Written as DNA, the CDR3 is TGTGCCAGCAGTTCCCCGGGACTACCAGCGACAGATACGCAGTATTTT.

This clonotype was detected only a few times. The chain joins TRBV7-2 to TRBJ2-7, with 11 bases fitting TRBD1. V shed 6 bases, J shed 4 bases, and the junction held 8 bases outside the gene matches. This CDR3 has 15 amino acids. Germline loops: CDR1 SGHTA, CDR2 FQGNSA. This chain's CDR3 is CASSRTGGFLYEQYF. The CDR3 region has the DNA TGTGCCAGCAGTCGGACAGGGGGCTTCCTTTACGAGCAGTACTTC.

This clonotype was detected ten times or more. The V gene is TRBV4-1, the J gene TRBJ2-1, with 7 bases identical to TRBD1. CDR1 is MGHRA, CDR2 YSYEKL, per germline. V gave up 2 bases and J gave up 7 bases; unmatched junction bases: 11. The CDR3 covers 16 residues. This chain's CDR3 is CASSQRDRETHNEQFF. DNA for the CDR3: TGCGCCAGCAGCCAAAGAGACAGGGAAACCCATAATGAGCAGTTCTTC.

This chain joins TRBV25-1 and TRBJ2-5; TRBD2 matches at 8 bases. CDR1 and CDR2 from the germline V gene are MGHDK and SYGVNS. The CDR3 sequence is 15 residues long. V dropped 8 bases and J dropped 5; count of bases not matched to a gene: 13. CDR3 amino acids: CASHRTGGPLETQYF. The CDR3, as DNA: TGTGCCAGCCACCGGACGGGAGGGCCATTGGAGACCCAGTACTTC.

This clonotype was counted at least ten times. V and J are TRBV29-1 and TRBJ2-1; D may correspond to TRBD1 or TRBD2 (7 bases each). Trimming removed 7 bases from V and 3 bases from J, with 31 bases in between. CDR1 is SQVTM and CDR2 is ANQGSEA in the germline V gene. CDR3 length: 19 residues. The DNA for the CDR3 is TGCAGCGGGGAGGGGGCAGGGGGAATGAGTAAGGGGCTCTACAATGAGCAGTTCTTC. Protein product: CSGEGAGGMSKGLYNEQFF.

DNA for the CDR3: TGTGCCAGCAGCGTAACAGGGGTAACCGGGGAGCTGTTTTTT. As protein: CASSVTGVTGELFF. V usage is TRBV5-5 and J usage is TRBJ2-2; TRBD1 matches at 7 bases. Germline loops: CDR1 SGHKS, CDR2 YYEKEE (reference sequence). The V and J ends lost 4 bases and 5 bases, in that order; junction bases with no gene match: 5. This CDR3 has 14 residues.

This rearrangement joins TRBV5-1 to TRBJ2-1, with 9 bases fitting TRBD1. With 6 bases clipped from V and 8 bases from J, the junction kept 6 bases outside the gene matches. Germline CDR1 is SGHRS and CDR2 is YFSETQ. The CDR3 consists of 13 residues. DNA for the CDR3: TGCGCCAGCACCGGGACAGGGATCCATGAGCAGTTCTTC. The encoded protein is CASTGTGIHEQFF.

The table lists this clonotype with many counts. The rearrangement uses TRBV27 and TRBJ2-1; D unclear. In germline, CDR1 is MNHEY, CDR2 SMNVEV (reference sequence). Deletions cut 2 bases from V and 0 bases from J, with 8 bases between. This CDR3 is 15 amino acids long. Here the CDR3 reads CASSLAGSSYNEQFF. The DNA for the CDR3 is TGTGCCAGCAGTTTAGCAGGTAGCTCCTACAATGAGCAGTTCTTC.

The V call is TRBV27, the J call TRBJ2-7, with 7 positions matching TRBD1. Germline V gives CDR1 MNHEY, CDR2 SMNVEV (reference sequence). With V trimmed by 5 bases and J by 4 bases, 8 bases remained unmatched. The CDR3 runs 14 residues. The CDR3 region is CASSTRGQTYEQYF. The CDR3 DNA sequence: TGTGCCAGCAGTACCCGGGGACAGACGTACGAGCAGTACTTC.